A single sample gave rise to the 11 T cell receptor beta chains below, sequenced in a study of T cells in Graves' hyperthyroidism and ophthalmopathy. Regions amplified from RNA transcripts were the TCR beta CDR3 regions. Initially, a first-round RT-PCR of the TCR CDR3 employed the HTBI primer set. One entry per CDR3 protein, called by TCRdb with MiXCR from the multiplex PCR reads. The sample consists of approximately 400,000 distinct CDR3 sequences, 15% to 19% of them appearing once. What was sequenced was blood. The receptors were gathered from a woman in her late teens or twenties with Graves' hyperthyroidism that later progressed to Graves' ophthalmopathy.

This clonotype was observed many times. This sequence joins TRBV20-1 and TRBJ2-1; 13 bases are shared with TRBD2. The germline V gene encodes CDR1 DFQATT and CDR2 SNEGSKA (reference sequence). The CDR3 runs 17 residues. J gave up 6 bases and V 0 bases, and 8 bases lay outside the gene matches. CDR3 region: CSARDLKLAGGPNEQFF. CDR3 nucleotides: TGCAGTGCTAGAGACCTCAAACTAGCGGGAGGGCCCAATGAGCAGTTCTTC.

This clonotype was seen ten or more times. CDR3 DNA sequence: TGTGCCATCAGTGAGCGGGGGAATGAGCAGTTCTTC. Residues: CAISERGNEQFF. The rearrangement uses TRBV10-3 and TRBJ2-1; D is possibly TRBD2 (6 bases). Trimming took off 2 bases at V and 7 bases at J, with 6 bases between the two ends. The CDR3 spans 12 residues. In germline, CDR1 is ENHRY, CDR2 SYGVKD.

The rearrangement links TRBV19 to TRBJ2-1; TRBD2 aligns across 12 bases. V was clipped by 3 bases and J by 8 bases; unmatched bases: 11. The CDR3 covers 17 residues. The germline V gene has CDR1 LNHDA and CDR2 SQIVND (reference sequence). The CDR3 DNA is TGTGCCAGTAGTATGGCCCCCTGGACTAGCGGGAACGATGAGCAGTTCTTC. It codes for CASSMAPWTSGNDEQFF.

Remarks on this clonotype: A much larger clone differs by one base, so this may be a read error. The chain combines TRBV20-1 with TRBJ2-5, with a possible D match to TRBD1 (6 bases). The CDR3 runs 14 residues. With 5 bases removed from V and 2 bases from J, the gap between germline ends came to 15 bases. CDR1 DFQATT and CDR2 SNEGSKA come from the germline V gene (reference sequence). DNA for the CDR3: TGCAGTGCTGGGCGACAGGTGTTACAAGAGACCCAGTACTTC. Translated: CSAGRQVLQETQYF.

This clonotype has a count of ten or more. The rearrangement joins TRBV11-2 to TRBJ2-7; perhaps TRBD2 as D (5 bases). The CDR3 totals 15 residues. V lost 5 bases and J lost 0, with 14 bases in between. CDR1 and CDR2 from the germline V gene are SGHAT and FQNNGV. CDR3 in amino acids: CASSVREGSSYEQYF. CDR3 coding DNA: TGTGCCAGCAGCGTCCGGGAAGGCAGCTCCTACGAGCAGTACTTC.

This clonotype was counted ten times or more. The chain combines TRBV5-1 with TRBJ2-5; a possible D gene is TRBD1 (6 bases). The germline V gene has CDR1 SGHRS and CDR2 YFSETQ. Trimming removed 5 bases from V and 1 base from J, with 18 bases in between. The CDR3 is 16 amino acids. The CDR3 loop is CASRAVGVRGQETQYF. In DNA form, the CDR3 reads TGCGCCAGCAGGGCCGTTGGTGTCAGGGGCCAAGAGACCCAGTACTTC.

This clonotype was seen ten or more times. The V gene is TRBV4-1, the J gene TRBJ2-7; TRBD2 agrees at 11 bases. CDR1 MGHRA and CDR2 YSYEKL come from the germline V gene. CDR3 size: 15 residues. V lost 1 base to trimming and J lost 1 base; unmatched junction nucleotides: 0. The CDR3 sequence is CASSQASGRSYEQYF. The CDR3 nucleotides are TGCGCCAGCAGCCAAGCTAGCGGGAGGTCCTACGAGCAGTACTTC.

As to this clonotype: A much larger clone is a single base away; this may be a read error. The chain employs TRBV27 and TRBJ1-5; possible D gene TRBD1, 6 bases. The CDR3 is 14 residues long. Per the germline V gene, CDR1 is MNHEY and CDR2 is SMNVEV (reference sequence). V was shortened by 8 bases and J by 0 bases, with 11 bases between the two germline ends. The CDR3 bases are TGTGCCAGCGGGGCAGGGGTTAGCAATCAGCCCCAGCATTTT. Protein: CASGAGVSNQPQHF.

The V and J genes are TRBV6-1 and TRBJ2-3; D perhaps matches TRBD2 (6 bases). Germline V gene lookup returns CDR1 MNHNS and CDR2 SASEGT. The CDR3 runs to 16 residues. Trimming took 9 bases from V and 0 from J, leaving 19 bases between them. CDR3 nucleotides: TGTGCCAGTGCAGCGGGTCCGGCCTCTAGCACAGATACGCAGTATTTT. This gives the protein CASAAGPASSTDTQYF.

This clonotype was detected many times. The genes are TRBV10-3 and TRBJ2-7; TRBD2 agrees at 9 bases. CDR1 is ENHRY, CDR2 SYGVKD, per germline. Germline trimming cut 10 bases from V and 3 bases from J; bases unmatched to any gene: 7. The CDR3 runs 13 residues. The CDR3 DNA follows: TGTGCCACCCTCGGACTAGCGAACTACGAGCAGTACTTC. Translation: CATLGLANYEQYF.

This clonotype was counted many times. The V and J genes are TRBV11-2 and TRBJ2-2; TRBD2 agrees at 10 bases. Trimming removed 1 base from V and 1 base from J; junction bases left unmatched: 3. CDR1 and CDR2 (germline): SGHAT, FQNNGV. This CDR3 has 17 amino acids. The CDR3 is CASSLASSGRNTGELFF. The DNA of the CDR3 is TGTGCCAGCAGCTTAGCGTCTAGCGGGAGGAACACCGGGGAGCTGTTTTTT.